The present TCR beta chain was sequenced within a study of long-term antiretroviral therapy in people with HIV. Study in general: By about a decade, the earliest samples predate the 2015 immediate-ART recommendation. Study-wide results and caveats: Regardless of time point, clones expanded before ART dominated the repertoire. All blood samples came from the years 2004 to 2017, possibly under older ART regimens.

With regard to this clone: Its antigen is as yet unknown.

The assay used was immunoSEQ (version v3.0), run at survey level. The assay was immunoSEQ multiplex PCR, and TCRdb's table has in-frame clones only and misses some. The sample shows 45,000 to 50,000 clones, about 86% of them seen only once. The sample in question was unsorted PBMCs, obtained 0.8 years after starting antiretroviral therapy. This receptor was taken from a woman aged 18-29 years with HIV.

For the CDR3, the DNA is TGTGCCAGCAGTGAATACAGGGGGCCAAAGACTGAAGCTTTCTTT. This sequence encodes CASSEYRGPKTEAFF. This rearrangement joins TRBV25-1 to TRBJ1-1, with 8 bases matching TRBD1. The CDR3 has 15 amino acids. With 0 bases clipped from V and 5 bases from J, the junction kept 5 bases outside the gene matches. The germline V gene encodes CDR1 MGHDK and CDR2 SYGVNS.